These 32 T cell receptor beta chains share one sample of origin, sequenced in a study of T cell clones after liver transplantation. Clones were read by immunoSEQ multiplex PCR, and TCRdb kept only the in-frame ones, dropping some. The sample consists of some 80,000 clones, 80% to 90% of them appearing once. Sequencing was performed on CD4+ T cells from blood, taken 48 months after liver transplant. Every receptor here comes from a human patient who received a liver transplant. The T cells may come from the graft donor.

This chain uses TRBV27 with TRBJ2-3; D might be TRBD1 (5 bases). The germline V gene encodes CDR1 MNHEY and CDR2 SMNVEV (reference sequence). Trimming cost V 6 bases and J 4 bases, with 11 bases left between them. The CDR3 totals 13 residues. CDR3 in amino acids: CASRRQIPDTQYF. CDR3 DNA sequence: TGTGCCAGCAGACGACAGATTCCAGATACGCAGTATTTT.

This chain links TRBV18 with TRBJ1-1, with 7 nucleotides matching TRBD1. The J segment lost 1 base and the V segment lost 3 bases, leaving 5 bases of the junction unmatched. CDR3 size: 15 residues. Germline CDR1 KGHSH, CDR2 LQKENI. The CDR3 loop reads CASSPDRVRNTEAFF. In DNA form, the CDR3 reads TGTGCCAGCTCACCCGACAGGGTCAGGAACACTGAAGCTTTCTTT.

The chain uses TRBV5-5 and TRBJ1-2, with 10 bases identical to TRBD1. The CDR3 spans 16 residues. The ends lost 5 bases at V and 4 bases at J; junction bases unmatched: 11. The germline V gene has CDR1 SGHKS and CDR2 YYEKEE (reference sequence). CDR3 amino acids: CASRPGTGELGYGYTF. CDR3 coding DNA: TGTGCCAGCAGGCCCGGGACAGGGGAACTTGGCTATGGCTACACCTTC.

This rearrangement joins TRBV30 to TRBJ2-2, with a weak D call TRBD2 (6 bases). This CDR3 has 14 amino acids. CDR1 is GTSNPN and CDR2 is SVGIG in the germline V gene (reference sequence). As DNA, the CDR3 is TGTTCCCTAGTCGGTGCAGGGAGGACCGGGGAGCTGTTTTTT. As protein: CSLVGAGRTGELFF.

This sequence joins TRBV10-3 and TRBJ1-1; 7 positions match TRBD1. The V gene's germline CDR1 is ENHRY and CDR2 SYGVKD. This CDR3 has 16 residues. Trimming at V came to 8 bases and at J to 1 base, leaving 13 bases not matched to a gene. CDR3 amino acids: CAIGSGTALGNTEAFF. The CDR3 DNA is TGTGCCATCGGCTCCGGGACAGCCCTGGGGAACACTGAAGCTTTCTTT.

The genes are TRBV11-3 and TRBJ2-5; 7 nucleotides agree with TRBD2. Germline CDR1 is SGHNT and CDR2 is YENEEA. This CDR3 has 16 amino acids. V lost 2 bases to trimming and J lost 1 base; unmatched junction nucleotides: 7. This chain's CDR3 is CASSLSLGGSQETQYF. In DNA, the CDR3 is TGTGCCAGCAGCTTAAGTCTAGGCGGGAGCCAAGAGACCCAGTACTTC.

The rearrangement joins TRBV4-3 to TRBJ1-2; 7 bases match TRBD1. Germline assignment: CDR1 LGHNA and CDR2 YSLEER. This CDR3 contains 15 residues. J lost 5 bases, V lost 0 bases, and 6 bases had no gene match. This CDR3 reads CASSQDLGTDYGYTF. CDR3 sequence (DNA): TGCGCCAGCAGCCAAGATTTGGGGACAGATTATGGCTACACCTTC.

This chain connects TRBV25-1 to TRBJ1-5, with D tentatively TRBD1 (5 bases). V lost 3 bases and J 0 bases, leaving 6 bases between the germline ends. Per germline, CDR1 MGHDK and CDR2 SYGVNS. The CDR3 sequence is 14 residues long. CDR3 sequence: CASSDRASNQPQHF. CDR3 nucleotide sequence: TGTGCCAGCAGTGACAGGGCTAGCAATCAGCCCCAGCATTTT.

The chain has TRBV5-4 and TRBJ2-7; unclear D gene. Germline CDR1 is SGHNT and CDR2 is YYREEE (reference sequence). This CDR3 has 14 residues. V lost 2 bases and J lost 2, with 11 bases in between. Here the CDR3 reads CASSFASQPYEQYF. The CDR3 DNA is TGTGCCAGCAGCTTCGCTAGTCAACCCTACGAGCAGTACTTC. Drawing the rest from reference TRBV5-4 and TRBJ2-7, the complete variable domain is ETGVTQSPTHLIKTRGQQVTLRCSSQSGHNTVSWYQQALGQGPQFIFQYYREEENGRGNFPPRFSGLQFPNYSSELNVNALELDDSALYLCASSFASQPYEQYFGPGTRLTVT.

This rearrangement joins TRBV5-4 to TRBJ2-7; 12 bases align to TRBD2. This CDR3 comprises 17 residues. From germline, CDR1 is SGHNT and CDR2 YYREEE (reference sequence). With V trimmed by 4 bases and J by 0 bases, 8 bases remained unmatched. The CDR3 region has the DNA TGTGCCAGCAGCGAACAGCCTAGCGGGAGGGGCTCCTACGAGCAGTACTTC. The encoded protein is CASSEQPSGRGSYEQYF.

The CDR3 sequence: CASSELYQDRGSVGNQPQHF. DNA of the CDR3: TGTGCCAGCAGTGAATTGTATCAGGACAGGGGATCAGTTGGCAATCAGCCCCAGCATTTT. The chain carries TRBV6-1 and TRBJ1-5; 9 bases match TRBD1. CDR1 and CDR2 from the germline V gene are MNHNS and SASEGT. The V segment lost 2 bases and the J segment 2 bases; nucleotides outside the gene matches: 16. The CDR3 runs 20 residues.

This clone was picked up a small number of times. The rearrangement joins TRBV7-6 to TRBJ2-3; unclear D gene. V gave up 1 base and J gave up 5 bases, with 19 bases separating them. This CDR3 contains 17 residues. Germline CDR1 and CDR2: SGHVS and FNYEAQ. The CDR3 DNA reads TGTGCCAGCAGCTTAGATTCGGGCAGCCGCTCTGGAGATACGCAGTATTTT. This codes for CASSLDSGSRSGDTQYF.

This clone occurred a few times. This chain connects TRBV2 to TRBJ1-1; possible D gene TRBD1, 5 bases. From germline, CDR1 is SNHLY and CDR2 FYNNEI. The CDR3 has 12 residues. Trimming pared 3 bases from V and 7 bases from J, leaving 9 bases between. The CDR3, as DNA: TGTGCCAGCAGTGAGGGGCAACTTGAAGCTTTCTTT. This codes for CASSEGQLEAFF.

The chain is built from TRBV5-4 and TRBJ2-6; D might be TRBD2 (5 bases). The CDR3 totals 16 residues. V dropped 1 base and J dropped 0 bases, with 8 bases sitting between them. CDR1 is SGHNT and CDR2 is YYREEE in the germline V gene (reference sequence). The CDR3: CASSLPGNSGANVLTF. The CDR3 DNA follows: TGTGCCAGCAGCTTGCCCGGGAACTCTGGGGCCAACGTCCTGACTTTC.

The chain combines TRBV30 with TRBJ1-1; no clear D. V was trimmed by 0 bases and J by 5 bases, leaving 16 bases between them. The germline gives CDR1 GTSNPN, CDR2 SVGIG (reference sequence). The CDR3 is 15 residues long. Here the CDR3 DNA reads TGTGCCTGGAGTGTCTATACCGGGGTTGGTACTGAAGCTTTCTTT. It translates to CAWSVYTGVGTEAFF.

The rearrangement joins TRBV27 to TRBJ1-3; D perhaps matches TRBD2 (6 bases). Near its end, the DNA agrees better with TRBJ2-2, so the J call may be wrong. The CDR3 length is 16 residues. Germline lookup yields CDR1 MNHEY and CDR2 SMNVEV (reference sequence). CDR3 residues: CASREEPGTHTGELFF. In DNA form, the CDR3 reads TGTGCCAGCAGAGAGGAACCAGGGACTCACACCGGGGAGCTGTTTTTT.

This CDR3 reads CASSFTPSGGAQETQYF. As DNA, the CDR3 is TGCGCCAGCAGCTTCACCCCTAGCGGGGGGGCCCAAGAGACCCAGTACTTC. The rearrangement uses TRBV5-1 and TRBJ2-5; 12 bases agree with TRBD2. Germline V gives CDR1 SGHRS, CDR2 YFSETQ. This CDR3 region has 17 residues. J was trimmed by 1 base and V by 2 bases; bases with no gene match: 6.

As concerns this clone: This may be a read error, as it is one base from a much larger clone. The chain carries TRBV7-3 and TRBJ1-1; TRBD1 matches 7 bases. Germline CDR1 and CDR2: SGHTA and FQGTGA. V was pared by 5 bases and J by 4 bases, with 4 bases of the junction left unmatched. CDR3 size: 13 residues. CDR3: CASSPQGGTEAFF. Here the CDR3 DNA reads TGTGCCAGCAGCCCTCAGGGGGGCACTGAAGCTTTCTTT.

In its sample, this clone was seen once. The CDR3 DNA is TGTGCCAGTAGTTCTAGCGGGAGGGCAGATACGCAGTATTTT. This encodes CASSSSGRADTQYF. The rearrangement links TRBV19 to TRBJ2-3; the match to TRBD2 covers 12 bases. V dropped 5 bases and J dropped 4; count of bases not matched to a gene: 1. The V gene's germline CDR1 is LNHDA and CDR2 SQIVND (reference sequence). This CDR3 is built from 14 residues.

This clone was seen more than once but under ten times. V usage is TRBV28 and J usage is TRBJ2-7, with a weak D call TRBD2 (5 bases). The germline V gene has CDR1 MDHEN and CDR2 SYDVKM. Trimming shortened V by 6 bases and J by 3 bases, and 12 bases separated the two germline ends. This CDR3 spans 13 amino acids. CDR3 sequence (DNA): TGTGCCAGCAGGCGGACTGCTGACTACGAGCAGTACTTC. It specifies CASRRTADYEQYF.

The V gene is TRBV6-6, the J gene TRBJ1-1; D ambiguous. The CDR3 has 11 residues. Per germline, CDR1 MNHNY and CDR2 SVGAGI (reference sequence). Trimming took off 7 bases at V and 13 bases at J, with 16 bases between the two ends. The CDR3 DNA reads TGTGCCAGCATAGGTCGAGGTGCCGTTTTCTTT. It translates to CASIGRGAVFF.

The chain carries TRBV9 and TRBJ2-2; TRBD1 agrees at 7 bases. Germline CDR1 SGDLS, CDR2 YYNGEE. Trimming removed 10 bases from V and 1 base from J; junction bases left unmatched: 10. The CDR3 has 15 amino acids. The CDR3 nucleotides read TGTGCCTCCCGTAGAAGGACAGGGAACACCGGGGAGCTGTTTTTT. Protein: CASRRRTGNTGELFF.

The V gene is TRBV9, the J gene TRBJ2-7, with 7 positions matching TRBD1. V trimming: 4 bases; J trimming: 8 bases; junction bases outside the gene matches: 12. Germline V gives CDR1 SGDLS, CDR2 YYNGEE. The CDR3 spans 14 residues. The CDR3 bases are TGTGCCAGCAGCCCGGACCGGGACAGAACGCAGCAGTACTTC. Amino acids: CASSPDRDRTQQYF.

The rearrangement links TRBV7-2 to TRBJ2-1, with 15 bases fitting TRBD2. J lost 5 bases, V lost 5 bases, and 13 bases had no gene match. The germline CDR1 and CDR2 sequences are SGHTA and FQGNSA. The length of the CDR3 is 19 residues. In DNA, the CDR3 is TGTGCCAGCAGCCCCAACGGACTAGCGGGGGGGCCGTTTGACAATGAGCAGTTCTTC. This codes for CASSPNGLAGGPFDNEQFF.

The V gene is TRBV19, the J gene TRBJ2-5, with 10 positions matching TRBD1. This CDR3 has 14 residues. CDR1 is LNHDA and CDR2 is SQIVND in the germline V gene (reference sequence). J was trimmed by 5 bases and V by 3 bases; bases with no gene match: 3. As DNA, the CDR3 is TGTGCCAGTAGTATTCGGACAGGGGGGGAGACCCAGTACTTC. As protein: CASSIRTGGETQYF.

The J gene is TRBJ2-1, the V gene TRBV27; TRBD1 agrees at 7 bases. Germline assignment: CDR1 MNHEY and CDR2 SMNVEV (reference sequence). This CDR3 has 16 amino acids. V shed 4 bases and J 10 bases; nucleotides not matched to a gene: 16. Here the CDR3 reads CASSSTLARGRREQFF. The CDR3 DNA is TGTGCCAGCAGTTCGACTCTAGCTAGGGGGCGTAGGGAGCAGTTCTTC.

This clone was found once. This chain joins TRBV11-2 and TRBJ2-3, with 9 bases identical to TRBD1. This CDR3 spans 18 amino acids. V gave up 1 base and J gave up 1 base; unmatched junction bases: 9. Germline loops: CDR1 SGHAT, CDR2 FQNNGV. CDR3 in DNA: TGTGCCAGCAGCTTAGTTATAAGGACAGGGGCCCGCACAGATACGCAGTATTTT. As protein: CASSLVIRTGARTDTQYF.

A few counts support this clone. Other DNA sequences in the sample encode the same CDR3. J is TRBJ2-7 and V is TRBV7-2; D gene ambiguous. Trimming pared 5 bases from V and 4 bases from J, leaving 6 bases between. The germline gives CDR1 SGHTA, CDR2 FQGNSA. CDR3 length equals 11 residues. The CDR3 DNA is TGTGCCAGCAGCGACCGATACGAGCAGTACTTC. The encoded protein is CASSDRYEQYF.

The chain has TRBV6-5 and TRBJ2-3, with D possibly TRBD1 on 5 matching bases. Germline-derived CDR1 and CDR2 are MNHEY and SVGAGI. This CDR3 is built from 15 residues. Trimming pared 6 bases from V and 6 bases from J, leaving 19 bases between. CDR3 sequence (DNA): TGTGCCAGCAGCCTAGGGTCTGCCTCAGGGGATACGCAGTATTTT. Protein: CASSLGSASGDTQYF.

The chain recombines TRBV9 with TRBJ1-2; 10 bases map to TRBD1. Germline V gives CDR1 SGDLS, CDR2 YYNGEE. CDR3 length equals 17 residues. V trimming: 0 bases; J trimming: 4 bases; junction bases outside the gene matches: 9. The CDR3, as DNA: TGTGCCAGCAGCGTAGGGGTCCCGGGACAGGGGACCTATGGCTACACCTTC. Translation gives CASSVGVPGQGTYGYTF.

J is TRBJ1-5 and V is TRBV7-8, with D possibly TRBD1 on 5 matching bases. V was trimmed by 0 bases and J by 0 bases, leaving 9 bases between them. There are 16 residues in the CDR3. Germline CDR1 is SGHVS and CDR2 is FQNEAQ. The CDR3 loop is CASSLARQNSNQPQHF. In DNA form, the CDR3 reads TGTGCCAGCAGCTTAGCGCGACAGAATAGCAATCAGCCCCAGCATTTT.

This clone appeared a single time. This chain connects TRBV6-6 to TRBJ1-6; no definite D call. The germline V gene encodes CDR1 MNHNY and CDR2 SVGAGI (reference sequence). V lost 4 bases to trimming and J lost 9 bases, with 13 bases between them. CDR3 length: 14 residues. The CDR3 region is CASSSSGNTSPLHF. CDR3 DNA: TGTGCCAGCAGTTCCTCGGGGAATACTTCACCCCTCCACTTT.